The 22 T cell receptor beta chains in this list originate from one sample, sequenced in a study of cytomegalovirus exposure and HLA in healthy donors. The PCR made use of 60 Vbeta and 13 Jbeta primers. Measured with immunoSEQ multiplex PCR; TCRdb has only the in-frame clones, and not every one. The sample carries roughly 150,000 clones, roughly 70% recorded once. The specimen was PBMCs. These TCRs come from a woman in her thirties or forties in good health and CMV-seronegative.

The CDR3 nucleotides are TGTGCCAGTAGTAGTGCCCGAAGGGGTAACTATGGCTACACCTTC. Translation: CASSSARRGNYGYTF. The V call is TRBV19, the J call TRBJ1-2; maybe TRBD1 (5 bases). V shed 4 bases and J shed 1 base, with 13 bases lying between them. The CDR3 contains 15 residues. Germline V gene data show CDR1 as LNHDA and CDR2 as SQIVND (reference sequence).

V gene TRBV19 combines with J gene TRBJ2-7; D gene ambiguous. Germline values: CDR1 LNHDA, CDR2 SQIVND (reference sequence). Trimming shortened V by 3 bases and J by 3 bases, and 12 bases separated the two germline ends. The CDR3 is 14 residues long. DNA for the CDR3: TGTGCCAGTAGTATGAGCCACCCCCTCTACGAGCAGTACTTC. It translates to CASSMSHPLYEQYF. Based on the CDR3 plus reference TRBV19 and TRBJ2-7, the full variable domain is DGGITQSPKYLFRKEGQNVTLSCEQNLNHDAMYWYRQDPGQGLRLIYYSQIVNDFQKGDIAEGYSVSREKKESFPLTVTSAQKNPTAFYLCASSMSHPLYEQYFGPGTRLTVT.

The chain couples TRBV18 to TRBJ2-3; TRBD1 matches at 8 bases. V trimming: 4 bases; J trimming: 0 bases; junction bases outside the gene matches: 3. CDR1 is KGHSH and CDR2 is LQKENI in the germline V gene. The CDR3 covers 15 residues. The CDR3 DNA reads TGTGCCAGCTCACTGGACAGGGCAAGCACAGATACGCAGTATTTT. It codes for CASSLDRASTDTQYF.

Turning to this clone: The germline gene is not matched at one end of the junction; a read error may be the cause. CDR3 DNA: TGTTCCAGCAGCTCACCCCGGGACAGGGGCGACGAGCAGTACTTC. Encoded protein: CSSSSPRDRGDEQYF. The gene calls are TRBV7-9 and TRBJ2-7, with TRBD1 matching 10 bases. Germline loops: CDR1 SEHNR, CDR2 FQNEAQ (reference sequence). The CDR3 is made up of 15 amino acids.

This rearrangement joins TRBV13 to TRBJ2-1; TRBD2 aligns across 13 bases. Germline CDR1 and CDR2: PRHDT and FYEKMQ (reference sequence). The V segment lost 5 bases and the J segment 0 bases; nucleotides outside the gene matches: 4. The CDR3 totals 17 residues. For the CDR3, the DNA is TGTGCCAGCAGCCCGTGGACTAGCGGGAGCTCCTACAATGAGCAGTTCTTC. Protein product: CASSPWTSGSSYNEQFF.

J is TRBJ1-2 and V is TRBV19; D is perhaps TRBD1 (5 bases). The CDR3 contains 12 residues. Trimming cost V 3 bases and J 8 bases, with 10 bases left between them. Germline lookup yields CDR1 LNHDA and CDR2 SQIVND (reference sequence). CDR3 sequence reads: CASSIWSGGYTF. The CDR3 DNA reads TGTGCCAGTAGTATCTGGTCAGGGGGCTACACCTTC.

The V gene is TRBV5-1, the J gene TRBJ2-5; D not resolved. The germline V and J ends were trimmed by 3 bases and 4 bases, with 13 bases remaining between them. This CDR3 is built from 14 residues. Germline CDR1 and CDR2: SGHRS and YFSETQ. The CDR3 here is CASSSQVGVETQYF. CDR3 bases: TGCGCCAGCAGCTCCCAGGTCGGTGTAGAGACCCAGTACTTC.

The rearrangement links TRBV10-3 to TRBJ2-3, with TRBD2 matching 15 bases. Trimming removed 6 bases from V and 0 bases from J; junction bases left unmatched: 7. The CDR3 extends over 18 amino acids. Per germline, CDR1 ENHRY and CDR2 SYGVKD. The DNA of the CDR3 is TGTGCCATCAGCAAGGGACTAGCGGGGGGAACTAGCACAGATACGCAGTATTTT. Translated: CAISKGLAGGTSTDTQYF.

The chain carries TRBV27 and TRBJ2-3; 8 bases fit TRBD2. Trimming at V came to 2 bases and at J to 3 bases, leaving 7 bases not matched to a gene. The CDR3 has 16 residues. Germline CDR1 MNHEY, CDR2 SMNVEV (reference sequence). CDR3 sequence reads: CASSLMRGVGTDTQYF. DNA for the CDR3: TGTGCCAGCAGTTTAATGCGGGGGGTTGGTACAGATACGCAGTATTTT.

The gene calls are TRBV7-8 and TRBJ2-5; a possible D gene is TRBD1 (7 bases). Trimming took 5 bases from V and 6 from J, leaving 13 bases between them. This CDR3 region has 13 residues. Germline V gives CDR1 SGHVS, CDR2 FQNEAQ. The DNA of the CDR3 is TGTGCCAGCAGCATATCAGGGGGGAAGACCCAGTACTTC. This sequence encodes CASSISGGKTQYF.

This clone was picked up one time. This chain uses TRBV5-4 with TRBJ2-5; 7 positions agree with TRBD2. V shed 0 bases and J 0 bases; nucleotides not matched to a gene: 5. The germline CDR1 and CDR2 sequences are SGHNT and YYREEE (reference sequence). This CDR3 is built from 16 residues. CDR3 sequence (DNA): TGTGCCAGCAGCTTGGGCCATAGCGGGTACCAAGAGACCCAGTACTTC. It specifies CASSLGHSGYQETQYF.

The V gene is TRBV27, the J gene TRBJ2-7, with 9 bases lining up with TRBD2. After removal of 4 bases from V and 4 bases from J, the junction contained 11 bases not matched to a gene. The CDR3 totals 16 residues. The germline V gene encodes CDR1 MNHEY and CDR2 SMNVEV (reference sequence). The CDR3 region has the DNA TGTGCCAGCAGTTCCATAGCGGGAGCCCGTGTTTACGAGCAGTACTTC. It codes for CASSSIAGARVYEQYF.

This clone has only one observation. V and J are TRBV6-5 and TRBJ2-1, with D tentatively TRBD1 (7 bases). The CDR3 is 13 residues long. CDR1 is MNHEY, CDR2 SVGAGI, per germline. V was shortened by 4 bases and J by 10 bases, with 14 bases between the two germline ends. CDR3 in DNA: TGTGCCAGCAGTTTACGGAGGGGGCAGGAGCAGTTCTTC. Translated: CASSLRRGQEQFF.

J is TRBJ2-7 and V is TRBV10-3, with 7 bases matching TRBD2. V trimming: 10 bases; J trimming: 4 bases; junction bases outside the gene matches: 13. Germline V CDR1 and CDR2: ENHRY, SYGVKD. This CDR3 comprises 14 residues. The DNA for the CDR3 is TGTGCCACCCAAGGAGGTCGGGGGGTATACGAGCAGTACTTC. It translates to CATQGGRGVYEQYF.

The V call is TRBV7-9, the J call TRBJ2-3; 11 bases match TRBD1. The V gene's germline CDR1 is SEHNR and CDR2 FQNEAQ (reference sequence). This CDR3 spans 16 amino acids. Unmatched junction bases numbered 8, after V lost 4 bases and J lost 5 bases. CDR3 in amino acids: CASSSLGQGAGDTQYF. CDR3 DNA sequence: TGTGCCAGCAGCTCTCTAGGACAGGGGGCTGGAGATACGCAGTATTTT.

This chain links TRBV10-3 with TRBJ1-2, with D perhaps matching TRBD1 (5 bases). V shed 3 bases and J shed 3 bases, with 11 bases lying between them. CDR1 is ENHRY and CDR2 is SYGVKD in the germline V gene. CDR3 size: 14 residues. In DNA, the CDR3 is TGTGCCATCAGTGACCTCGGGGGGGACTATGGCTACACCTTC. Its translation: CAISDLGGDYGYTF.

CDR3 coding DNA: TGTGCCAGTAGTATTTGGTGGCCACCGGGCTACAATGAGCAGTTCTTC. This sequence encodes CASSIWWPPGYNEQFF. The chain joins TRBV19 to TRBJ2-1; D is undetermined. V lost 3 bases, J lost 3 bases, and 15 bases lay in between. Germline CDR1 is LNHDA and CDR2 is SQIVND (reference sequence). The CDR3 length is 16 residues.

The chain has TRBV7-9 and TRBJ1-4; possible D gene TRBD1, 6 bases. The V gene lost 0 bases and the J gene lost 8 bases, with 16 bases spanning the gap. CDR1 and CDR2 from the germline V gene are SEHNR and FQNEAQ (reference sequence). This CDR3 is 16 amino acids long. The DNA of the CDR3 is TGTGCCAGCAGCTTAGCAGGGAACGACAGGTTGGAAAAACTGTTTTTT. Translating it yields CASSLAGNDRLEKLFF.

The rearrangement links TRBV29-1 to TRBJ1-1, with a possible D match to TRBD1 (5 bases). The germline V and J ends were trimmed by 2 bases and 4 bases, with 14 bases remaining between them. CDR1 SQVTM and CDR2 ANQGSEA come from the germline V gene. The CDR3 contains 14 residues. The CDR3 here is CSVEYRGLSTEAFF. The CDR3 DNA sequence: TGCAGCGTTGAATATCGGGGGTTGAGCACTGAAGCTTTCTTT.

J is TRBJ1-1 and V is TRBV27, with TRBD1 matching over 8 bases. Germline V gives CDR1 MNHEY, CDR2 SMNVEV (reference sequence). The junction had 4 bases not matched to a gene; V was cut back by 1 base and J by 3 bases. The CDR3 contains 15 residues. DNA of the CDR3: TGTGCCAGCAGTTTATATGACAGGGGATACACTGAAGCTTTCTTT. Translation: CASSLYDRGYTEAFF.

This chain connects TRBV6-1 to TRBJ2-5, with D maybe TRBD2 (6 bases). CDR3 length equals 15 residues. The germline V and J ends were trimmed by 6 bases and 2 bases, with 16 bases remaining between them. Germline V lookup: CDR1 MNHNS, CDR2 SASEGT. The CDR3 spells CASRGGRAAQETQYF. Written as DNA, the CDR3 is TGTGCCAGCAGGGGAGGACGGGCAGCACAAGAGACCCAGTACTTC.

The chain employs TRBV7-2 and TRBJ2-7, with a weak D call TRBD2 (6 bases). The germline gives CDR1 SGHTA, CDR2 FQGNSA. Trimming pared 6 bases from V and 0 bases from J, leaving 18 bases between. The length of the CDR3 is 16 residues. CDR3 residues: CASRKAGTPSSYEQYF. CDR3 bases: TGTGCCAGCAGAAAAGCCGGGACTCCTAGCTCCTACGAGCAGTACTTC.